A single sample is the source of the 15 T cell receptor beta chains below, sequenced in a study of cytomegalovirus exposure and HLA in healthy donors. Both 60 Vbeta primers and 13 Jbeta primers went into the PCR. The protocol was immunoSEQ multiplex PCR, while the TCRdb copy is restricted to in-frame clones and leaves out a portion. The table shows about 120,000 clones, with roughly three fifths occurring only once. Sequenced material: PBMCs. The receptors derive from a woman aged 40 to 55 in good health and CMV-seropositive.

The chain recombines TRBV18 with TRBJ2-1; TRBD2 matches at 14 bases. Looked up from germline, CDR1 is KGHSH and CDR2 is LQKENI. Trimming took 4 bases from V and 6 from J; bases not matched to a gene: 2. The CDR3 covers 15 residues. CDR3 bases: TGTGCCAGCTCACAGGGGACTAGCGGGAGCAATGAGCAGTTCTTC. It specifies CASSQGTSGSNEQFF.

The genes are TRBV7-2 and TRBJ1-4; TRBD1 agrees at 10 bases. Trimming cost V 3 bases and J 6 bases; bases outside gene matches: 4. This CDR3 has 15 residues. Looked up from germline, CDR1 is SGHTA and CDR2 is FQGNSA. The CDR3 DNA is TGTGCCAGCAGCTTGTACGGGACAGGGGATGAAAAACTGTTTTTT. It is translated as CASSLYGTGDEKLFF.

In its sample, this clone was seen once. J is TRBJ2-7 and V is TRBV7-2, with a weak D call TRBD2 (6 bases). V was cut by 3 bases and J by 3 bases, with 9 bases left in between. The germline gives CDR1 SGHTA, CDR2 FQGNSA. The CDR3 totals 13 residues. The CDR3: CASSLSGSYEQYF. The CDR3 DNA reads TGTGCCAGCAGCTTGTCCGGGAGCTACGAGCAGTACTTC.

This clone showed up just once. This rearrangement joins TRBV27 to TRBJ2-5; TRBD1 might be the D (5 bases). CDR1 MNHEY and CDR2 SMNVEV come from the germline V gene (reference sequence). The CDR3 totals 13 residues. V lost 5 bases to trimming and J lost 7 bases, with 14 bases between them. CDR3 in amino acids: CASSDNTRGTQYF. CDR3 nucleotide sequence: TGTGCCAGCAGTGATAACACAAGGGGGACCCAGTACTTC.

The CDR3 region has the DNA TGTGCCAGCAGTCCGGACAGGGCTGGGAAAAACATTCAGTACTTC. Amino acids: CASSPDRAGKNIQYF. The chain joins TRBV7-9 to TRBJ2-4, with 8 bases matching TRBD1. From germline, CDR1 is SEHNR and CDR2 FQNEAQ (reference sequence). With 6 bases clipped from V and 4 bases from J, the junction kept 8 bases outside the gene matches. The CDR3 extends over 15 amino acids.

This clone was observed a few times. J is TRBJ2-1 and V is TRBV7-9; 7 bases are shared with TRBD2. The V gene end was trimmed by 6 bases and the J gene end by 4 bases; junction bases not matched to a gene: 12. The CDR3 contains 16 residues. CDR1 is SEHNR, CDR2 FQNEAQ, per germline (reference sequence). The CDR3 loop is CASRAAAGAWYNEQFF. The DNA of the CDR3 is TGTGCCAGCAGGGCGGCTGCGGGAGCATGGTACAATGAGCAGTTCTTC.

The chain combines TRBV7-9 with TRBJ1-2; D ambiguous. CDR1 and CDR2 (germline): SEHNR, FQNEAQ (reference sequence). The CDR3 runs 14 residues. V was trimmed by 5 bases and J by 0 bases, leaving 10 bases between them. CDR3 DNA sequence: TGTGCCAGCAGCACCCAGGATACTAACTATGGCTACACCTTC. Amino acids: CASSTQDTNYGYTF. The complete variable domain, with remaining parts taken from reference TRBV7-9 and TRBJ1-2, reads DTGVSQNPRHKITKRGQNVTFRCDPISEHNRLYWYRQTLGQGPEFLTYFQNEAQLEKSRLLSDRFSAERPKGSFSTLEIQRTEQGDSAMYLCASSTQDTNYGYTFGSGTRLTVV.

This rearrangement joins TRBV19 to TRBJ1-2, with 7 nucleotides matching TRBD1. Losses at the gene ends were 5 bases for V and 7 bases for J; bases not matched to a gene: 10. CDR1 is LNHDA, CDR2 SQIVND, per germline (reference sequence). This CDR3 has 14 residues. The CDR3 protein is CASSARQGRSGYTF. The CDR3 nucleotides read TGTGCCAGTAGTGCAAGACAGGGCCGGAGTGGCTACACCTTC.

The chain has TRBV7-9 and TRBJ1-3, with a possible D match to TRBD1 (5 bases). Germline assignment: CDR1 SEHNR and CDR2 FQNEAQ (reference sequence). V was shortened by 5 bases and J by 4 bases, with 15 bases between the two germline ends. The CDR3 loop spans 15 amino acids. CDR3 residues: CASSTVGVYGNTIYF. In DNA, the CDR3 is TGTGCCAGCAGCACAGTAGGGGTTTACGGAAACACCATATATTTT. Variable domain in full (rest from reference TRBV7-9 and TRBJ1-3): DTGVSQNPRHKITKRGQNVTFRCDPISEHNRLYWYRQTLGQGPEFLTYFQNEAQLEKSRLLSDRFSAERPKGSFSTLEIQRTEQGDSAMYLCASSTVGVYGNTIYFGEGSWLTVV.

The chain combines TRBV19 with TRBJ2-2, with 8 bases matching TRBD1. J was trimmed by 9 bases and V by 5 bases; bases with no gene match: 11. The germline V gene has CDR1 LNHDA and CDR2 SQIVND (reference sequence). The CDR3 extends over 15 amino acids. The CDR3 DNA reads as TGTGCCAGTAGTCCTACCGGACAGGGTGCCCGGGAGCTGTTTTTT. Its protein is CASSPTGQGARELFF.

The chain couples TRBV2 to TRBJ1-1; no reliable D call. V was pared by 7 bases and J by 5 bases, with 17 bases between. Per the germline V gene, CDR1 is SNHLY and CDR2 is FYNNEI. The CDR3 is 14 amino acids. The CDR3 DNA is TGTGCCAGCAATTCACAGCCCGAAAGGACTGAAGCTTTCTTT. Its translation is CASNSQPERTEAFF. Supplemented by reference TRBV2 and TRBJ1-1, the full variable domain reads EPEVTQTPSHQVTQMGQEVILRCVPISNHLYFYWYRQILGQKVEFLVSFYNNEISEKSEIFDDQFSVERPDGSNFTLKIRSTKLEDSAMYFCASNSQPERTEAFFGQGTRLTVV.

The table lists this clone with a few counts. The CDR3 protein is CASSLVGHINTGELFF. Written as DNA, the CDR3 is TGTGCCAGCAGCTTAGTGGGGCATATTAACACCGGGGAGCTGTTTTTT. The chain combines TRBV7-2 with TRBJ2-2; possibly TRBD1 for D (5 bases). This CDR3 contains 16 residues. The V gene's germline CDR1 is SGHTA and CDR2 FQGNSA. Trimming pared 1 base from V and 2 bases from J, leaving 11 bases between.

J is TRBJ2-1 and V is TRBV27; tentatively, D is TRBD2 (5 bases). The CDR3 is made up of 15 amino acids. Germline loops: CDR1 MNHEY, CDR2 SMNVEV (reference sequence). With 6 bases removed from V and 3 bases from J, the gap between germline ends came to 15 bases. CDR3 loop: CASREILALYNEQFF. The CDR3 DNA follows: TGTGCCAGCAGGGAGATCCTAGCCCTCTACAATGAGCAGTTCTTC.

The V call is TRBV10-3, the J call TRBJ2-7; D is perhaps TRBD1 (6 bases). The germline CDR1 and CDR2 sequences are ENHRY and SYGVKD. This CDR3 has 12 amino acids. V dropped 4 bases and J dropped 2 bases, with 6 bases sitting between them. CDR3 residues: CAISGDTYEQYF. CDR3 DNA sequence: TGTGCCATCAGTGGGGACACCTACGAGCAGTACTTC.

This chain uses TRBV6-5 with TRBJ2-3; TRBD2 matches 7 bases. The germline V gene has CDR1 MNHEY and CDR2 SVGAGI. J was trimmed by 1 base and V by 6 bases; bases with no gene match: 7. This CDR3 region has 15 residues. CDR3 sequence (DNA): TGTGCCAGCAGCGAGGGAGGGCGGGGCACAGATACGCAGTATTTT. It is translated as CASSEGGRGTDTQYF.